There are a few counts of the clone carrying this T cell receptor beta chain. The record originates from a study of T cells after yellow fever vaccination. Each CDR3 protein gets one entry after TCRdb re-called the 5' RACE reads with MiXCR. The sample holds 250,000 or so distinct CDR3 sequences; approximately 6.3% are singletons and the top ten take 1% to 1.2%. The J segment lost 0 bases and the V segment lost 5 bases, leaving 3 bases of the junction unmatched. CDR1 is DFQATT, CDR2 SNEGSKA, per germline (reference sequence). The CDR3 totals 14 residues. Sample: CD4+ T cells sorted from PBMCs, taken on the day of the yellow fever booster vaccination. The chain employs TRBV20-1 and TRBJ2-3; 9 bases are a match to TRBD2. The receptor comes from a man under 40 who received the YFV17D yellow fever vaccine. DNA of the CDR3: TGCAGTGCTTCTAGCGGGGCGAGCACAGATACGCAGTATTTT. Amino acids: CSASSGASTDTQYF.